These 27 T cell receptor beta chains came from one sample sequenced in a study of identical twins. TCRdb called the 5' RACE reads again in MiXCR, with one record for every CDR3 protein. The table records 570,000 or so distinct CDR3 sequences, over 8.5% of them present only once. The same sample was also used in a study of yellow fever vaccine responses in identical twins.

Sequenced sample: PBMCs. Source of these receptors: a woman between 18 and 30 years old in good health.

The table lists this clonotype with a count of one. A read error may account for a junction end that differs from germline. The V and J genes are TRBV7-9 and TRBJ2-7; 9 bases are a match to TRBD1. This CDR3 has 16 residues. CDR1 is SEHNR and CDR2 is FQNEAQ in the germline V gene (reference sequence). The CDR3 DNA reads as TGTGCCAGCGGCTTTGCTGGACAGGGGTTATCAGACGAGCAGTACTTC. This codes for CASGFAGQGLSDEQYF.

This clonotype came up a few times. This chain connects TRBV20-1 to TRBJ2-7; 12 nucleotides align to TRBD2. The V gene's germline CDR1 is DFQATT and CDR2 SNEGSKA (reference sequence). V gave up 5 bases and J gave up 4 bases; unmatched junction bases: 15. The CDR3 extends over 17 amino acids. CDR3 region: CSAVLTSGSAGGYEQYF. The CDR3, as DNA: TGCAGTGCTGTTCTGACTAGCGGGAGTGCCGGTGGGTACGAGCAGTACTTC.

There are a few counts of this clonotype. The V gene is TRBV20-1, the J gene TRBJ2-1; D gene unclear. Trimming removed 2 bases from V and 2 bases from J, with 10 bases in between. Germline loops: CDR1 DFQATT, CDR2 SNEGSKA (reference sequence). CDR3 size: 14 residues. The DNA for the CDR3 is TGCAGTGCTAGATCTTTGGGTACCTACAATGAGCAGTTCTTC. Protein sequence: CSARSLGTYNEQFF.

This clonotype appeared many times. This chain uses TRBV29-1 with TRBJ2-2, with 11 bases that match TRBD2. The J segment lost 7 bases and the V segment lost 7 bases, leaving 11 bases of the junction unmatched. Germline values: CDR1 SQVTM, CDR2 ANQGSEA. The CDR3 is 15 amino acids. DNA of the CDR3: TGCAGCGCCTCCGTGACTAGCGGGAATTACGGGGAGCTGTTTTTT. It translates to CSASVTSGNYGELFF.

The J gene is TRBJ2-7, the V gene TRBV2; maybe TRBD1 (6 bases). Per the germline V gene, CDR1 is SNHLY and CDR2 is FYNNEI. CDR3 size: 14 residues. V was shortened by 5 bases and J by 3 bases, with 14 bases between the two germline ends. The CDR3 DNA reads TGTGCCAGCAGTCTCGGGACAACCAACTACGAGCAGTACTTC. Translation: CASSLGTTNYEQYF.

At least ten counts were recorded for this clonotype. The chain uses TRBV2 and TRBJ2-1; D is perhaps TRBD2 (5 bases). Deletions cut 0 bases from V and 7 bases from J, with 13 bases between. This CDR3 has 15 amino acids. The V gene's germline CDR1 is SNHLY and CDR2 FYNNEI. The CDR3 sequence: CASSEARTFSNEQFF. The CDR3 coding sequence is TGTGCCAGCAGTGAAGCGCGGACTTTTTCAAATGAGCAGTTCTTC.

This clonotype was observed at least ten times. J is TRBJ2-5 and V is TRBV2; D is perhaps TRBD2 (6 bases). V was clipped by 2 bases and J by 7 bases, with 14 bases between them. CDR1 and CDR2 from the germline V gene are SNHLY and FYNNEI. CDR3 length: 14 amino acids. The CDR3 protein is CASSERMGLGTQYF. CDR3 nucleotides: TGTGCCAGCAGTGAAAGAATGGGACTGGGGACCCAGTACTTC.

The chain employs TRBV2 and TRBJ1-4; 8 nucleotides agree with TRBD1. Per the germline V gene, CDR1 is SNHLY and CDR2 is FYNNEI. This CDR3 has 15 residues. The ends lost 5 bases at V and 7 bases at J; junction bases unmatched: 9. The CDR3 sequence is CASSPRTGRTEKLFF. In DNA form, the CDR3 reads TGTGCCAGCAGTCCCCGGACAGGGCGAACTGAAAAACTGTTTTTT. Looking up the rest from reference TRBV2 and TRBJ1-4 gives the full variable domain: EPEVTQTPSHQVTQMGQEVILRCVPISNHLYFYWYRQILGQKVEFLVSFYNNEISEKSEIFDDQFSVERPDGSNFTLKIRSTKLEDSAMYFCASSPRTGRTEKLFFGSGTQLSVL.

This clonotype has at least ten counts. This chain connects TRBV18 to TRBJ2-1, with D perhaps TRBD1 (6 bases). In germline, CDR1 is KGHSH, CDR2 LQKENI. The CDR3 consists of 16 residues. V was cut by 3 bases and J by 0 bases, with 12 bases left in between. The CDR3 loop is CASSPGQGSSYNEQFF. CDR3 in DNA: TGTGCCAGCTCACCGGGGCAGGGGAGCTCCTACAATGAGCAGTTCTTC.

The chain has TRBV27 and TRBJ2-5; 7 bases line up with TRBD1. This CDR3 region has 15 residues. Trimming removed 2 bases from V and 5 bases from J; junction bases left unmatched: 8. CDR1 MNHEY and CDR2 SMNVEV come from the germline V gene (reference sequence). The CDR3 here is CASSLGDSPGETQYF. The CDR3 coding sequence is TGTGCCAGCAGTTTAGGGGACAGCCCTGGGGAGACCCAGTACTTC.

The chain recombines TRBV12-3 or TRBV12-4 with TRBJ1-5, with 9 positions matching TRBD1. The length of the CDR3 is 16 residues. Trimming removed 5 bases from V and 3 bases from J; junction bases left unmatched: 8. CDR3 bases: TGTGCCAGCAGTCCCAGGACAGGGGCCAACAATCAGCCCCAGCATTTT. It translates to CASSPRTGANNQPQHF.

This clonotype came up a few times. The chain recombines TRBV15 with TRBJ1-6; TRBD1 aligns across 8 bases. This CDR3 has 14 amino acids. The germline gives CDR1 LNHNV, CDR2 YYDKDF (reference sequence). V was pared by 6 bases and J by 6 bases, with 4 bases of the junction left unmatched. This CDR3 is CATSTGGFNSPLHF. The CDR3 nucleotides are TGTGCCACCAGTACAGGGGGGTTTAATTCACCCCTCCACTTT.

In this sample, this clonotype turned up many times. This chain uses TRBV29-1 with TRBJ2-1, with TRBD1 matching over 9 bases. With V trimmed by 6 bases and J by 7 bases, 13 bases remained unmatched. Germline loops: CDR1 SQVTM, CDR2 ANQGSEA. This CDR3 is 15 amino acids long. CDR3 residues: CSVMGGTGLINEQFF. In DNA, the CDR3 is TGCAGCGTAATGGGGGGGACAGGGTTGATAAATGAGCAGTTCTTC.

V gene TRBV7-2 combines with J gene TRBJ1-5, with D perhaps matching TRBD1 (5 bases). V lost 5 bases and J 4 bases, leaving 15 bases between the germline ends. Per the germline V gene, CDR1 is SGHTA and CDR2 is FQGNSA. This CDR3 contains 15 residues. CDR3 amino acids: CASSRGSAGNQPQHF. CDR3 DNA: TGTGCCAGCAGCCGGGGGTCGGCAGGGAATCAGCCCCAGCATTTT.

V usage is TRBV11-3 and J usage is TRBJ2-1; 7 bases are shared with TRBD2. J was trimmed by 6 bases and V by 3 bases; bases with no gene match: 2. The germline CDR1 and CDR2 sequences are SGHNT and YENEEA. This CDR3 is built from 13 residues. CDR3: CASSLWGGNEQFF. The CDR3 coding sequence is TGTGCCAGCAGCTTGTGGGGGGGCAATGAGCAGTTCTTC.

The gene calls are TRBV19 and TRBJ2-1; D may match TRBD1 or TRBD2 (7 bases each). This CDR3 is built from 16 residues. Trimming removed 10 bases at V and 0 bases at J, with 19 bases between. Germline CDR1 is LNHDA and CDR2 is SQIVND (reference sequence). CDR3 DNA sequence: TGTGCCACCAGGGGGGGAGCCTCACACTCCTACAATGAGCAGTTCTTC. Translating gives CATRGGASHSYNEQFF. The entire variable domain, with the rest obtained from reference TRBV19 and TRBJ2-1, is as follows: DGGITQSPKYLFRKEGQNVTLSCEQNLNHDAMYWYRQDPGQGLRLIYYSQIVNDFQKGDIAEGYSVSREKKESFPLTVTSAQKNPTAFYLCATRGGASHSYNEQFFGPGTRLTVL.

The genes are TRBV6-1 and TRBJ2-7, with D perhaps matching TRBD1 or TRBD2 (5 bases each). The germline V gene encodes CDR1 MNHNS and CDR2 SASEGT. This CDR3 has 14 amino acids. V was shortened by 6 bases and J by 6 bases, with 18 bases between the two germline ends. CDR3 sequence: CASSRSGSQFEQYF. For the CDR3, the DNA is TGTGCCAGCAGCCGATCAGGGAGTCAATTCGAGCAGTACTTC.

This clonotype was detected ten times or more. This rearrangement joins TRBV29-1 to TRBJ2-7; no clear D. The germline V gene has CDR1 SQVTM and CDR2 ANQGSEA. The V end lost 2 bases, the J end lost 7 bases, and 12 bases lay between the germline ends. CDR3 length equals 12 residues. The CDR3 region is CSVEIHSREQYF. The CDR3 DNA sequence: TGCAGCGTTGAAATACACTCTAGAGAGCAGTACTTC.

This clonotype was seen only a few times. V is TRBV6-5 and J is TRBJ2-7; D is ambiguous. CDR1 is MNHEY, CDR2 SVGAGI, per germline. The CDR3 is made up of 15 amino acids. Trimming removed 0 bases from V and 0 bases from J, with 9 bases in between. The CDR3 bases are TGTGCCAGCAGTTACTCGCCGGAGTACTCCTACGAGCAGTACTTC. Its translation: CASSYSPEYSYEQYF.

A few counts support this clonotype. The chain's CDR3 is CAWDEGAYNEQFF. As DNA, the CDR3 is TGTGCCTGGGACGAGGGGGCCTACAATGAGCAGTTCTTC. J is TRBJ2-1 and V is TRBV30, with D possibly being TRBD1 (6 bases). In germline, CDR1 is GTSNPN, CDR2 SVGIG (reference sequence). The ends were cut back, 5 bases at V and 2 bases at J, with 10 bases in the middle. This CDR3 contains 13 residues.

This clonotype came up a few times. This chain connects TRBV4-3 to TRBJ2-1; the match to TRBD2 covers 7 bases. The CDR3 runs 16 residues. The V and J ends lost 1 base and 5 bases, in that order; junction bases with no gene match: 8. Germline V gene lookup returns CDR1 LGHNA and CDR2 YSLEER. The CDR3 DNA follows: TGCGCCAGCAGCCAAGCACGGATACTAGCGAACAATGAGCAGTTCTTC. Translating it yields CASSQARILANNEQFF.

Here the CDR3 reads CASSLGGSDTEAFF. The CDR3 DNA reads as TGCGCCAGCAGCTTGGGGGGTAGTGACACTGAAGCTTTCTTT. V gene TRBV5-1 combines with J gene TRBJ1-1; D gene ambiguous. V lost 0 bases and J lost 3, with 9 bases in between. Per germline, CDR1 SGHRS and CDR2 YFSETQ. The CDR3 extends over 14 amino acids.

The table lists this clonotype with a few counts. The chain is built from TRBV4-2 and TRBJ2-1, with 7 nucleotides matching TRBD1. The CDR3 runs to 20 residues. Germline assignment: CDR1 LGHNA and CDR2 YNFKEQ. With V trimmed by 3 bases and J by 5 bases, 22 bases remained unmatched. Written as DNA, the CDR3 is TGTGCCAGCAGCCACCCAGAATTGGCCGATGAGGGGGCGGGCCACAATGAGCAGTTCTTC. Amino acid sequence: CASSHPELADEGAGHNEQFF.

The V call is TRBV7-6, the J call TRBJ2-1; TRBD2 agrees at 8 bases. Germline assignment: CDR1 SGHVS and CDR2 FNYEAQ. V shed 5 bases and J 8 bases; nucleotides not matched to a gene: 29. There are 21 residues in the CDR3. This chain's CDR3 is CASSQIIVSERTSFFGDEQFF. In DNA form, the CDR3 reads TGTGCCAGCAGCCAAATTATTGTATCCGAGAGGACTAGCTTTTTCGGAGATGAGCAGTTCTTC.

The chain is built from TRBV5-4 and TRBJ2-3; maybe TRBD2 (5 bases). This CDR3 has 13 amino acids. Germline V gives CDR1 SGHNT, CDR2 YYREEE (reference sequence). Trimming took 9 bases from V and 1 from J, leaving 12 bases between them. The CDR3 reads CATRTFRTDTQYF. The CDR3 coding sequence is TGTGCCACCCGGACTTTCCGCACAGATACGCAGTATTTT.

This clonotype appeared a few times. V gene TRBV20-1 combines with J gene TRBJ2-3, with a weak D call TRBD1 (5 bases). Deletions cut 3 bases from V and 4 bases from J, with 11 bases between. Germline V gene sequence: CDR1 DFQATT, CDR2 SNEGSKA (reference sequence). The CDR3 runs 13 residues. The CDR3 here is CSARRQGADTQYF. Written as DNA, the CDR3 is TGCAGTGCTAGGCGGCAGGGCGCAGATACGCAGTATTTT.

The chain links TRBV7-8 to TRBJ2-3; 9 nucleotides line up with TRBD2. Trimming cost V 6 bases and J 2 bases; bases outside gene matches: 6. Germline V CDR1 and CDR2: SGHVS, FQNEAQ. This CDR3 region has 15 residues. CDR3 in DNA: TGTGCCAGCAGACCGGCGGGAGGGACCACAGATACGCAGTATTTT. This gives the protein CASRPAGGTTDTQYF.